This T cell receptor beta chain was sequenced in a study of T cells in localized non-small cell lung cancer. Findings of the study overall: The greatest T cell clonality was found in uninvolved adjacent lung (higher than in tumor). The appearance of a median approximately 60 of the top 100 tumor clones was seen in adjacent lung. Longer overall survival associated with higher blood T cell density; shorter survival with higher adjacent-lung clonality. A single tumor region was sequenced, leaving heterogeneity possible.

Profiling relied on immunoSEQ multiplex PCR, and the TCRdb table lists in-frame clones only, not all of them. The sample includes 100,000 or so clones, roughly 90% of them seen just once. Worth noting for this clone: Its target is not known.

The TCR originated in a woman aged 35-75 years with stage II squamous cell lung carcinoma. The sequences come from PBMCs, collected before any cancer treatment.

CDR3 sequence: CASSIDRRSTREGNTIYF. The CDR3 nucleotides read TGTGCCAGTAGTATAGATCGAAGGAGCACCAGAGAGGGAAACACCATATATTTT. The chain combines TRBV19 with TRBJ1-3; D is unclear. The CDR3 totals 18 residues. In germline, CDR1 is LNHDA, CDR2 SQIVND (reference sequence). V lost 0 bases and J 4 bases, leaving 19 bases between the germline ends.